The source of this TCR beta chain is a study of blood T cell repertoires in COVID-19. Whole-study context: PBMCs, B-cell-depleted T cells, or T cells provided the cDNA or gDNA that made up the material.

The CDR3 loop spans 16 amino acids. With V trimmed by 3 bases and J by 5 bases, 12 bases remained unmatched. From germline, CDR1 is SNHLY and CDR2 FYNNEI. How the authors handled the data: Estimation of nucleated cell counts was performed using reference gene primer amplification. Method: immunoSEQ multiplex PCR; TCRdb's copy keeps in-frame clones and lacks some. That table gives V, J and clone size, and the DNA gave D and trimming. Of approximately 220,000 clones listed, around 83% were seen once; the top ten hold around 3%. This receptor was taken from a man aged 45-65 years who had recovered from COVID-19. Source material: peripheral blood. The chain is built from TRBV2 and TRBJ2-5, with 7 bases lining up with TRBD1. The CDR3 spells CASSDLFTGAVETQYF. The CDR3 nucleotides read TGTGCCAGCAGTGATCTTTTCACAGGGGCTGTGGAGACCCAGTACTTC.